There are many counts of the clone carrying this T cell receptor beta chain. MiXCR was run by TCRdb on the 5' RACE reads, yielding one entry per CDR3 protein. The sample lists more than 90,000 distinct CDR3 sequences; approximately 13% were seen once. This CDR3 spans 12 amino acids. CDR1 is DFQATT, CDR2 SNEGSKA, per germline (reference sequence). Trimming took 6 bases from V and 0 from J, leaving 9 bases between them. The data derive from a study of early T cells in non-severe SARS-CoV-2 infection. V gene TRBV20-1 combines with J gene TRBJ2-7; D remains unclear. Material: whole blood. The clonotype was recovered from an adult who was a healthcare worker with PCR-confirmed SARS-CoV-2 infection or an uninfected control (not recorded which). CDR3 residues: CSATSRSYEQYF. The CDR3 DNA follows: TGCAGTGCCACATCTCGCTCCTACGAGCAGTACTTC.